A selection of T cell receptor beta chains follows, all from one sample in a study of cytomegalovirus exposure and HLA in healthy donors. Method: immunoSEQ multiplex PCR; TCRdb's copy keeps in-frame clones and lacks some. The repertoire holds approximately 72,000 clones, with 78% as singletons. The sample consisted of PBMCs. These receptors were collected from a male donor in good health and CMV-seropositive. Both conserved end residues are part of each CDR3. The D gene is left open where the match is weak. Expanded clones are given a class, and other clones once, few, many or no size at all.

abundance	j_gene	d_gene	v_gene	CDR3aa	CDR3nt
few	TRBJ2-7	TRBD2	TRBV7-6	CASSPGLAGYEQYF	TGTGCCAGCAGCCCCGGACTAGCGGGCTACGAGCAGTACTTC
few	TRBJ1-1	.	TRBV5-4	CASRTIGGLRDGTEAFF	TGTGCCAGCAGGACCATAGGGGGATTAAGGGATGGCACTGAAGCTTTCTTT
.	TRBJ2-7	.	TRBV5-5	CASSFEQGAYEQYF	TGTGCCAGCAGCTTCGAACAGGGTGCCTACGAGCAGTACTTC
few	TRBJ2-5	.	TRBV6-5	CASRNPPRETQYF	TGTGCCAGCAGAAACCCCCCCCGGGAGACCCAGTACTTC
few	TRBJ1-3	.	TRBV10-3	CAISGTNAGTIYF	TGTGCCATCAGTGGGACTAACGCCGGCACCATATATTTT
.	TRBJ2-1	.	TRBV27	CASSLQGLGAPAEQFF	TGTGCCAGCAGTTTGCAGGGTTTGGGGGCGCCAGCTGAGCAGTTCTTC
.	TRBJ1-2	.	TRBV5-4	CASSFGGQGLNGYTF	TGTGCCAGCAGCTTCGGCGGGCAGGGGCTAAATGGCTACACCTTC
.	TRBJ1-3	.	TRBV15	CATSGSFPGNTIYF	TGTGCCACCAGCGGCTCGTTCCCTGGAAACACCATATATTTT
.	TRBJ2-7	TRBD1	TRBV28	CASSLFGTGRHEQYF	TGTGCCAGCAGTTTATTCGGGACAGGTCGCCACGAGCAGTACTTC
.	TRBJ1-3	.	TRBV18	CASSPESSGNTIYF	TGTGCCAGCTCACCGGAGAGCTCTGGAAACACCATATATTTT
.	TRBJ1-1	TRBD1	TRBV28	CASSGQGAGDTEAFF	TGTGCCAGCAGTGGACAGGGGGCGGGGGACACTGAAGCTTTCTTT
.	TRBJ2-7	.	TRBV7-9	CAHGDIRSYEQYF	TGTGCCCACGGCGACATCCGCTCCTACGAGCAGTACTTC
.	TRBJ2-3	TRBD1	TRBV6-1	CASSDGQGPDTQYF	TGTGCCAGCAGTGACGGACAGGGCCCAGATACGCAGTATTTT
.	TRBJ1-5	.	TRBV2	CASRENRADQPQHF	TGTGCCAGCAGGGAGAACAGGGCCGATCAGCCCCAGCATTTT
.	TRBJ2-5	TRBD2	TRBV5-1	CASSLWTSGETQYF	TGCGCCAGCAGCCTATGGACTAGCGGAGAGACCCAGTACTTC
.	TRBJ1-1	TRBD1	TRBV4-1	CASSPSQGAFSEAFF	TGCGCCAGCAGCCCGTCCCAGGGGGCGTTTTCTGAAGCTTTCTTT
.	TRBJ2-5	TRBD2	TRBV6-1	CASSPGEGLTETQYF	TGTGCCAGCAGCCCCGGGGAGGGTTTAACGGAGACCCAGTACTTC
.	TRBJ1-2	.	TRBV29-1	CSVESVNGYTF	TGCAGCGTTGAAAGCGTTAATGGCTACACCTTC
once	TRBJ2-3	TRBD2	TRBV29-1	CSVRTSGYTDTQYF	TGCAGCGTTCGGACTAGCGGGTACACAGATACGCAGTATTTT
few	TRBJ2-7	.	TRBV6-5	CASSSTTGLEQYF	TGTGCCAGCAGTTCCACCACAGGGCTCGAGCAGTACTTC
.	TRBJ1-2	TRBD1	TRBV30	CAWARDRPRGYTF	TGTGCCTGGGCCCGGGACAGGCCTAGAGGGTACACCTTC
.	TRBJ1-3	.	TRBV11-2	CASRDQGPGNTIYF	TGTGCCAGCAGGGATCAGGGGCCCGGAAACACCATATATTTT
.	TRBJ2-2	.	TRBV28	CASSRTPTGELFF	TGTGCCAGCAGCCGAACTCCGACCGGGGAGCTGTTTTTT
few	TRBJ2-6	.	TRBV5-4	CASSLEEAGANVLTF	TGTGCCAGCAGCTTGGAGGAGGCTGGGGCCAACGTCCTGACTTTC
.	TRBJ2-1	TRBD2	TRBV10-3	CASRTSGGNNNEQFF	TGTGCCAGTAGGACTAGCGGGGGGAATAACAATGAGCAGTTCTTC
.	TRBJ2-5	.	TRBV28	CASSLVRETQYF	TGTGCCAGCAGTTTGGTGCGGGAGACCCAGTACTTC
.	TRBJ1-1	.	TRBV28	CASSLGGGAEAFF	TGTGCCAGCAGTTTAGGGGGGGGTGCTGAAGCTTTCTTT
.	TRBJ2-7	TRBD2	TRBV11-2	CASRQMWAREGQKGEQYF	TGTGCCAGCAGGCAAATGTGGGCGCGGGAGGGCCAGAAAGGCGAGCAGTACTTC
.	TRBJ2-2	TRBD1	TRBV11-3	CASSLQGDGELFF	TGTGCCAGCAGCTTACAGGGGGACGGGGAGCTGTTTTTT
.	TRBJ2-7	.	TRBV28	CASRVGVEQYF	TGTGCCAGCAGGGTCGGGGTCGAGCAGTACTTC
few	TRBJ1-1	TRBD1	TRBV4-1	CASSRGQGTFF	TGCGCCAGCAGCCGAGGACAGGGAACTTTCTTT
once	TRBJ2-7	TRBD1	TRBV7-9	CASSLWPTGGSEQYF	TGTGCCAGCAGCTTATGGCCAACAGGGGGCTCGGAGCAGTACTTC
.	TRBJ1-2	TRBD1	TRBV28	CASRTGGFYGYTF	TGTGCCAGTAGGACAGGGGGGTTCTATGGCTACACCTTC
few	TRBJ2-2	TRBD2	TRBV5-1	CASSFIAGGIAGELFF	TGCGCCAGCAGCTTTATAGCGGGAGGGATTGCCGGGGAGCTGTTTTTT
.	TRBJ1-5	.	TRBV4-1	CASSQDGRGIQPQHF	TGCGCCAGCAGCCAAGATGGGAGGGGTATTCAGCCCCAGCATTTT
.	TRBJ2-6	TRBD1	TRBV28	CASRTGASGANVLTF	TGTGCCAGCAGAACAGGGGCTTCTGGGGCCAACGTCCTGACTTTC
.	TRBJ1-2	.	TRBV6-5	CASRQTENYGYTF	TGTGCCAGCAGACAAACAGAGAACTATGGCTACACCTTC
.	TRBJ2-7	.	TRBV6-6	CASSYSLYEQYF	TGTGCCAGCAGTTACTCCCTCTACGAGCAGTACTTC
.	TRBJ1-4	.	TRBV6-6	CASSTRELNNEKLFF	TGTGCCAGCAGTACCCGGGAACTGAATAATGAAAAACTGTTTTTT
few	TRBJ2-2	.	TRBV11-2	CASSLELAGGGELFF	TGTGCCAGCAGCTTAGAACTGGCAGGAGGCGGGGAGCTGTTTTTT
few	TRBJ1-5	TRBD1	TRBV6-6	CASTGTGRNQPQHF	TGTGCCAGCACCGGGACAGGGAGAAATCAGCCCCAGCATTTT
.	TRBJ1-2	.	TRBV2	CASSAPGGFNDYGYTF	TGTGCCAGCAGCGCCCCGGGGGGGTTTAATGACTATGGCTACACCTTC
.	TRBJ1-5	.	TRBV29-1	CSVGNRASQPQHF	TGCAGCGTTGGGAACAGGGCTAGTCAGCCCCAGCATTTT
.	TRBJ2-5	.	TRBV5-1	CASSPSVETQYF	TGCGCCAGCAGCCCGTCCGTGGAGACCCAGTACTTC
.	TRBJ2-7	TRBD2	TRBV9	CASSASGRAGEQYF	TGTGCCAGCAGCGCAAGCGGGAGGGCCGGCGAGCAGTACTTC
.	TRBJ1-1	.	TRBV25-1	CASGRGNSEAFF	TGTGCCAGCGGTAGGGGCAACTCTGAAGCTTTCTTT
.	TRBJ2-7	.	TRBV28	CAASGGAEQYF	TGTGCCGCTAGTGGGGGGGCCGAGCAGTACTTC
once	TRBJ2-6	.	TRBV11-2	CASSLSQVLSTMGANVLTF	TGTGCCAGCAGCTTATCGCAGGTCCTCTCCACGATGGGGGCCAACGTCCTGACTTTC
.	TRBJ2-2	TRBD2	TRBV7-9	CASRRLAGGRTGELFF	TGTGCCAGCAGGCGACTAGCGGGAGGGAGGACCGGGGAGCTGTTTTTT
.	TRBJ2-7	TRBD1	TRBV28	CASSPGQGSYEQYF	TGTGCCAGCAGTCCGGGACAGGGATCCTACGAGCAGTACTTC
once	TRBJ1-5	TRBD1	TRBV4-1	CASSQEFDRGGNQPQHF	TGCGCCAGCAGCCAGGAATTTGACAGGGGTGGGAATCAGCCCCAGCATTTT
.	TRBJ2-1	TRBD1	TRBV5-1	CASSLYLQGASNREQFF	TGCGCCAGCAGCTTGTATTTACAGGGGGCCTCTAACCGTGAGCAGTTCTTC
.	TRBJ2-7	.	TRBV7-9	CASSFPQATSNEQYF	TGTGCCAGCAGCTTCCCACAGGCAACCTCAAACGAGCAGTACTTC
.	TRBJ2-7	.	TRBV9	CASSAAGDNYEQYF	TGTGCCAGCAGCGCCGCCGGGGATAACTACGAGCAGTACTTC
few	TRBJ1-4	.	TRBV7-7	CASSPNIGNEKLFF	TGTGCTAGCAGCCCGAACATCGGGAATGAAAAACTGTTTTTT